The clone carrying this TCR beta chain was found once. Preparation of the TCRbeta library involved a method that used unique molecular identifiers. From the PCR reads, TCRdb called clonotypes with MiXCR, one entry per CDR3 protein. Among a few hundred thousand distinct CDR3 sequences listed, over 20% were seen once. CDR1 SEHNR and CDR2 FQNEAQ come from the germline V gene (reference sequence). This CDR3 has 14 residues. Trimming cost V 2 bases and J 7 bases, with 12 bases left between them. This entry is derived from a study of T-cell reconstitution after alpha-beta-depleted transplantation in children.

The source was PBMCs, collected before TCRalphabeta/CD19-depleted stem cell transplant. This sequence originates from a boy in the first two years of life with Wiskott-Aldrich syndrome, due to receive a stem cell transplant. This chain links TRBV7-9 with TRBJ2-4; a possible D gene is TRBD1 (6 bases). The CDR3 is CASSLTGTPNIQYF. The CDR3 DNA sequence: TGTGCCAGCAGCTTAACAGGGACACCGAACATTCAGTACTTC.